This entry lists 17 T cell receptor beta chains sequenced from one sample in a study of PD-L1 blockade in urothelial cancer (dated by TCRdb to about 2017). Libraries were built with the immunoSEQ multiplex PCR assay. TCRdb retrieved this table from immuneACCESS and kept in-frame rearrangements only. Not all clones are present; in checked studies, unresolved V genes account for under half, and no reason is known for the remainder. The sample table shows about 130,000 clones, and about 82% are seen once. 2.4% of the sample is taken by the ten largest. The sample's time point label, in plain terms: peripheral blood 6 weeks after treatment start. Sequencing used PBMCs, obtained around atezolizumab (anti-PD-L1) treatment. All receptors derive from a man between 50 and 59 years old with urothelial cancer.

The sample holds a few counts of this clone. CDR3 sequence (DNA): TGTGCCAGTAGTCTAAGCCCACAGGGGTCCTATGGCTACACCTTC. This encodes CASSLSPQGSYGYTF. The chain links TRBV19 to TRBJ1-2; 7 bases are shared with TRBD1. Trimming took 5 bases from V and 4 from J; bases not matched to a gene: 10. The length of the CDR3 is 15 residues. CDR1 LNHDA and CDR2 SQIVND come from the germline V gene (reference sequence).

This chain uses TRBV6-6 with TRBJ2-7; 13 positions match TRBD2. The CDR3 sequence is 14 residues long. Germline V lookup: CDR1 MNHNY, CDR2 SVGAGI (reference sequence). V shed 6 bases, J shed 6 bases, and the junction held 5 bases outside the gene matches. The CDR3 coding sequence is TGTGCCAGCAGCTGGACTAGCGGGAGCCGCGAGCAGTACTTC. It yields the protein CASSWTSGSREQYF.

The chain couples TRBV5-4 to TRBJ2-7, with D possibly TRBD2 on 6 matching bases. CDR3 size: 16 residues. Germline lookup yields CDR1 SGHNT and CDR2 YYREEE (reference sequence). V gave up 3 bases and J gave up 2 bases, with 18 bases separating them. The CDR3 region is CASSSSVSGGPYEQYF. As DNA, the CDR3 is TGTGCCAGCAGCTCATCCGTTAGCGGAGGGCCCTACGAGCAGTACTTC.

The genes are TRBV5-1 and TRBJ2-1, with TRBD2 identical over 9 bases. The V and J ends lost 3 bases and 5 bases, in that order; junction bases with no gene match: 6. CDR3 length equals 15 residues. Germline V gives CDR1 SGHRS, CDR2 YFSETQ. In DNA, the CDR3 is TGCGCCAGCAGCTGGCTAGCGGGAAACAACAATGAGCAGTTCTTC. It translates to CASSWLAGNNNEQFF.

The J gene is TRBJ2-7, the V gene TRBV5-1; D not resolved. Germline CDR1 is SGHRS and CDR2 is YFSETQ. This CDR3 spans 12 amino acids. Trimming cost V 1 base and J 3 bases, with 5 bases left between them. The CDR3 coding sequence is TGCGCCAGCAGCTTGTCGGGCTACGAGCAGTACTTC. Its translation is CASSLSGYEQYF.

This chain joins TRBV7-8 and TRBJ1-5; no clear D gene. Germline values: CDR1 SGHVS, CDR2 FQNEAQ. V was shortened by 6 bases and J by 2 bases, with 14 bases between the two germline ends. The CDR3 is made up of 15 amino acids. The CDR3 sequence: CASSRYGDRNQPQHF. CDR3 DNA: TGTGCCAGCAGTAGATACGGGGATCGCAATCAGCCCCAGCATTTT. Looking up the rest from reference TRBV7-8 and TRBJ1-5 gives the full variable domain: GAGVSQSPRYKVAKRGQDVALRCDPISGHVSLFWYQQALGQGPEFLTYFQNEAQLDKSGLPSDRFFAERPEGSVSTLKIQRTQQEDSAVYLCASSRYGDRNQPQHFGDGTRLSIL.

This chain uses TRBV19 with TRBJ2-5; 7 bases fit TRBD2. The CDR3 is 15 amino acids. Germline loops: CDR1 LNHDA, CDR2 SQIVND (reference sequence). V shed 1 base and J 2 bases; nucleotides not matched to a gene: 4. The CDR3 sequence is CASSIAVGGQETQYF. The CDR3 DNA reads as TGTGCCAGTAGTATAGCAGTGGGGGGGCAAGAGACCCAGTACTTC.

This chain links TRBV15 with TRBJ2-3, with 11 bases that match TRBD2. CDR3 length: 13 amino acids. The V and J ends lost 10 bases and 6 bases, in that order; junction bases with no gene match: 6. Germline V gene lookup returns CDR1 LNHNV and CDR2 YYDKDF (reference sequence). The CDR3 loop is CANLAGGRDTQYF. The CDR3 DNA reads as TGTGCCAACCTAGCGGGAGGTCGGGATACGCAGTATTTT.

The chain couples TRBV18 to TRBJ1-6; possible D gene TRBD1, 6 bases. The CDR3 loop spans 15 amino acids. Germline CDR1 reads KGHSH; CDR2 reads LQKENI. V dropped 6 bases and J dropped 7 bases, with 16 bases sitting between them. CDR3 coding DNA: TGTGCCAGCTCGCCCAGACAGGAACTGAATTCACCCCTCCACTTT. It specifies CASSPRQELNSPLHF.

The chain joins TRBV29-1 to TRBJ1-5, with a possible D match to TRBD1 (6 bases). This CDR3 has 15 residues. In germline, CDR1 is SQVTM, CDR2 ANQGSEA. Deletions cut 3 bases from V and 5 bases from J, with 17 bases between. The CDR3 here is CSVELPGDTDQPQHF. CDR3 sequence (DNA): TGCAGCGTTGAGTTGCCAGGGGATACGGATCAGCCCCAGCATTTT.

This sequence joins TRBV7-2 and TRBJ1-2; 8 bases agree with TRBD1. CDR3 length: 14 amino acids. Germline V lookup: CDR1 SGHTA, CDR2 FQGNSA. With V trimmed by 4 bases and J by 4 bases, 5 bases remained unmatched. CDR3 sequence: CASSSDRGPYGYTF. In DNA, the CDR3 is TGTGCCAGCAGCTCCGACAGGGGTCCCTATGGCTACACCTTC.

The CDR3 loop is CASSLGTSGRYEQYF. Written as DNA, the CDR3 is TGTGCCAGCAGCTTAGGGACTAGCGGACGCTACGAGCAGTACTTC. This chain joins TRBV7-8 and TRBJ2-7; 10 bases are shared with TRBD2. CDR3 length: 15 amino acids. The germline V gene encodes CDR1 SGHVS and CDR2 FQNEAQ. Trimming removed 1 base from V and 3 bases from J; junction bases left unmatched: 3.

This chain connects TRBV15 to TRBJ2-4; a possible D gene is TRBD2 (6 bases). Germline V gives CDR1 LNHNV, CDR2 YYDKDF (reference sequence). The CDR3 is made up of 17 amino acids. V lost 0 bases to trimming and J lost 0 bases, with 12 bases between them. CDR3 protein: CATSRDLAGLAKNIQYF. CDR3 DNA sequence: TGTGCCACCAGCAGAGATTTGGCGGGGCTAGCCAAAAACATTCAGTACTTC. The whole variable domain, filled in from reference TRBV15 and TRBJ2-4, reads DAMVIQNPRYQVTQFGKPVTLSCSQTLNHNVMYWYQQKSSQAPKLLFHYYDKDFNNEADTPDNFQSRRPNTSFCFLDIRSPGLGDTAMYLCATSRDLAGLAKNIQYFGAGTRLSVL.

This sequence joins TRBV15 and TRBJ1-5; D gene unclear. This CDR3 is 15 amino acids long. Germline V gives CDR1 LNHNV, CDR2 YYDKDF (reference sequence). Trimming cost V 1 base and J 5 bases, with 12 bases left between them. The CDR3 spells CATSRARFQDQPQHF. In DNA form, the CDR3 reads TGTGCCACCAGCAGAGCGAGATTCCAAGATCAGCCCCAGCATTTT.

The J gene is TRBJ2-3, the V gene TRBV5-1, with 10 nucleotides matching TRBD2. In germline, CDR1 is SGHRS, CDR2 YFSETQ. CDR3 length equals 16 residues. The trim removed 0 bases at V and 4 bases at J, leaving 5 bases unmatched. The CDR3 is CASSLAPSGSPDTQYF. The CDR3, as DNA: TGCGCCAGCAGCTTGGCCCCTAGCGGGAGCCCAGATACGCAGTATTTT. Supplemented by reference TRBV5-1 and TRBJ2-3, the full variable domain reads KAGVTQTPRYLIKTRGQQVTLSCSPISGHRSVSWYQQTPGQGLQFLFEYFSETQRNKGNFPGRFSGRQFSNSRSEMNVSTLELGDSALYLCASSLAPSGSPDTQYFGPGTRLTVL.

The rearrangement links TRBV4-2 to TRBJ2-5; D may be TRBD2 (6 bases). Per the germline V gene, CDR1 is LGHNA and CDR2 is YNFKEQ. This CDR3 has 15 amino acids. The V gene lost 0 bases and the J gene lost 2 bases, with 10 bases spanning the gap. In nucleotides, the CDR3 is TGTGCCAGCAGCCAAGATCCGGGGGTTCAAGAGACCCAGTACTTC. Residues: CASSQDPGVQETQYF.

V is TRBV7-9 and J is TRBJ1-2; D gene unclear. The CDR3 contains 15 residues. CDR1 and CDR2 (germline): SEHNR, FQNEAQ (reference sequence). The V end lost 1 base, the J end lost 8 bases, and 17 bases lay between the germline ends. Written as DNA, the CDR3 is TGTGCCAGCAGCTTAGGCGTCGGGTTGGAGGGAGGCTACACCTTC. It codes for CASSLGVGLEGGYTF.